The source of this T cell receptor (beta chain) is a study of human T cells and chemical hapten exposure. This CDR3 contains 15 residues. V gave up 1 base and J gave up 0 bases; unmatched junction bases: 3. CDR1 and CDR2 from the germline V gene are SGHTA and FQGNSA. As for time point: patch test 3, about 24 weeks after DPC sensitization. Treatment in this sample: therapeutic diphenylcyclopropenone sensitization with weekly scalp DPC. Each CDR3 protein is one row after TCRdb ran MiXCR on the RACE reads. This sample has 150,000 to 200,000 distinct CDR3 sequences, with about a quarter found just once. The specimen was whole blood, collected in connection with sensitization to the hapten diphenylcyclopropenone (DPC). The chain couples TRBV7-2 to TRBJ2-7; 7 bases line up with TRBD1. This TCR was recovered from a woman aged 18-29 years with alopecia areata. Some clones in this sample may be carry-over from other donors' samples. The CDR3 DNA is TGTGCCAGCAGCTTAGTTGGGACAGCCTCCTACGAGCAGTACTTC. This codes for CASSLVGTASYEQYF.